The TCR beta chain described here comes from a study of cytomegalovirus exposure and HLA in healthy donors. CDR1 MRHNA and CDR2 SNTAGT come from the germline V gene. The CDR3 runs to 15 residues. Trimming at V came to 2 bases and at J to 5 bases, leaving 5 bases not matched to a gene. Points from the study as a whole: In vitro work confirmed that a few CMV-associated chains recognize CMV antigens.

A multiplex PCR was run with 60 Vbeta primers and 13 Jbeta primers. This table comes from immunoSEQ multiplex PCR, and its TCRdb copy is limited to in-frame clones, with some not included. The sample lists more than 150,000 clones; roughly 84% were seen once. On this clone: Its antigen is not known.

This TCR was recovered from a girl in the first two years of life in good health and CMV-seronegative. This rearrangement joins TRBV6-4 to TRBJ2-3; TRBD1 agrees at 9 bases. Specimen: PBMCs. CDR3 in amino acids: CASSDPGQGRDTQYF. For the CDR3, the DNA is TGTGCCAGCAGTGACCCGGGACAGGGTAGAGATACGCAGTATTTT.